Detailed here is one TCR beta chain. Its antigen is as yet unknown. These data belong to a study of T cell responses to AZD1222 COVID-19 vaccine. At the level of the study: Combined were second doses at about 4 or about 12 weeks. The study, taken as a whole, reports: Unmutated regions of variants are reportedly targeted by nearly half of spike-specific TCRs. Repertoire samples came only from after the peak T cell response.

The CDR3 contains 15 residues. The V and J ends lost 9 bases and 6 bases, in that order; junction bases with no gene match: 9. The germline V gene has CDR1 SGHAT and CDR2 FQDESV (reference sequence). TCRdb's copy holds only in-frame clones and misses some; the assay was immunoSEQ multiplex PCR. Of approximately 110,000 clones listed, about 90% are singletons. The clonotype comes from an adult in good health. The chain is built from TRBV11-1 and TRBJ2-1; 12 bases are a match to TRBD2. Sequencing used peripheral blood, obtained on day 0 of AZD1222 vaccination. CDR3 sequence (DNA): TGTGCCAGTGACCATGCTAGCGGGGGGGCCAATGAGCAGTTCTTC. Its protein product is CASDHASGGANEQFF.